This entry features one TCR beta chain sequence. Its antigen is undetermined. The sample is drawn from a study of cytomegalovirus exposure and HLA in healthy donors. Across the whole study: A later analysis reported the same platform for the 110 or so validation repertoires and the roughly 700 first-cohort repertoires.

Repertoires were generated with immunoSEQ multiplex PCR, while TCRdb's copy carries only in-frame clones and drops some. The data contain about 260,000 clones, about nine tenths of them seen just once; the ten biggest clones take up approximately 3.1%. Trimming cost V 0 bases and J 6 bases, with 12 bases left between them. The CDR3 runs to 14 residues. Looked up from germline, CDR1 is SGHNT and CDR2 is YYREEE (reference sequence). Study conclusions and caveats: Many donors carried some public TCRs, although rarity characterized most TCR sequences. The listing of approximately 160 TCR beta chains classed them as cytomegalovirus-associated.

This TCR was recovered from a woman in her 30s in good health and CMV-seronegative. The specimen was PBMCs. This rearrangement joins TRBV5-4 to TRBJ1-2; possibly TRBD1 for D (5 bases). CDR3 nucleotide sequence: TGTGCCAGCAGCTTGGCAGGGCCAGGAGATGGCTACACCTTC. Translated, it gives CASSLAGPGDGYTF.